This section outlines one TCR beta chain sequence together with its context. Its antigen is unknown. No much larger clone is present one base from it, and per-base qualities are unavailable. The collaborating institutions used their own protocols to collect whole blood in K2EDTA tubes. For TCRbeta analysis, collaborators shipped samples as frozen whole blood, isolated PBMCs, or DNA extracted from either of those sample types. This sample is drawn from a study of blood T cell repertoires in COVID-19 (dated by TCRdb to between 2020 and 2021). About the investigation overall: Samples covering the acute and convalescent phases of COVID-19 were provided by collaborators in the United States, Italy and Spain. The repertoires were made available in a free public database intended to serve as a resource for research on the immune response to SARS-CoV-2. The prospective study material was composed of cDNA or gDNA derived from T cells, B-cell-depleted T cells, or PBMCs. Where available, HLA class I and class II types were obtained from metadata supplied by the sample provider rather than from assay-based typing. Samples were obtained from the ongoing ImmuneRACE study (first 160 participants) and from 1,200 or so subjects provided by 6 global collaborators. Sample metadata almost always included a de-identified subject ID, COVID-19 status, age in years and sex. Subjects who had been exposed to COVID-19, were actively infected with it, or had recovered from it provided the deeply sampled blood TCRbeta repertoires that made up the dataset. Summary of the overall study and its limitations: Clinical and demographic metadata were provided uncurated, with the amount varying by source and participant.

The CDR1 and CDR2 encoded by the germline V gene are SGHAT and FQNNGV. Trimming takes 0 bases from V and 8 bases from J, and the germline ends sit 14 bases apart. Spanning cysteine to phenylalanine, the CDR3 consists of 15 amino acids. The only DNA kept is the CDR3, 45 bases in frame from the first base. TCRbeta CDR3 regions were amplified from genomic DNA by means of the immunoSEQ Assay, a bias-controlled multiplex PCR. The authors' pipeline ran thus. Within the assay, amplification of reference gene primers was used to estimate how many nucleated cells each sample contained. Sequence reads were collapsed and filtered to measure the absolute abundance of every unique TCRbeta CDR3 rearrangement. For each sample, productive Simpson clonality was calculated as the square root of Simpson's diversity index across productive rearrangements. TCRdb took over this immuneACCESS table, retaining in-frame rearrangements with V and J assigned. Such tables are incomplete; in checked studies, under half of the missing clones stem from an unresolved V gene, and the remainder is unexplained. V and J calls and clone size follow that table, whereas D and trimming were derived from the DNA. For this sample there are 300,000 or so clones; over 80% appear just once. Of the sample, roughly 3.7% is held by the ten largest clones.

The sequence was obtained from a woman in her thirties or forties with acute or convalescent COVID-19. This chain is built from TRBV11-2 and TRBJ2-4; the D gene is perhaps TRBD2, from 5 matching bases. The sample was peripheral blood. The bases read TGTGCCAGCAGCTTAGATTCGGATAGCGCCCACATTCAGTACTTC. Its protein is CASSLDSDSAHIQYF.